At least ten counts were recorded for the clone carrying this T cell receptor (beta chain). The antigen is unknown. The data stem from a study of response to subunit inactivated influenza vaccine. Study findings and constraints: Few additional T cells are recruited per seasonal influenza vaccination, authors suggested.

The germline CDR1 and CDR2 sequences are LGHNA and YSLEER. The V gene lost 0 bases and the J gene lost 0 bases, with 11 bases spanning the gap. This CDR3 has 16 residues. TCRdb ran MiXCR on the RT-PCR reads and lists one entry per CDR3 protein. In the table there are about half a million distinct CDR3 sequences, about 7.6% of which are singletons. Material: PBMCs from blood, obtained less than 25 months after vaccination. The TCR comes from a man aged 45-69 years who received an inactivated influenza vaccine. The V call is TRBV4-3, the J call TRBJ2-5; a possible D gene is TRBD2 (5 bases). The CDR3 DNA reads TGCGCCAGCAGCCAAGAGGTGGGGAGAAACCAAGAGACCCAGTACTTC. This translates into CASSQEVGRNQETQYF.